Reported below is one TCR beta chain. The antigen is undetermined. Healthy Caucasians provided all donations. The CDR3 has 15 residues. CDR1 and CDR2 from the germline V gene are MGHRA and YSYEKL. V was pared by 0 bases and J by 7 bases, with 8 bases of the junction left unmatched. This entry belongs to a study of identical twins. Overall study results and limits: Invariant MAIT and iNKT cells could partly confound zero-insertion analyses. The analysis was cross-sectional rather than longitudinal within donors.

TCRdb re-derived calls from the 5' RACE reads in MiXCR, one entry per CDR3 protein. In the table there are 650,000 to 800,000 distinct CDR3 sequences, 8% to 9% of which are singletons. The sample also formed part of further work on yellow fever vaccine responses in identical twins. Turning to that study: Twins showed a vaccine T cell response that reportedly seemed partly convergent, partly personalized.

Sequenced: PBMCs. The sequence derives from a woman between 18 and 30 years old in good health. The J gene is TRBJ2-5, the V gene TRBV4-1, with 7 positions matching TRBD1. The CDR3 DNA is TGCGCCAGCAGCCAAGAGGTCAGCCCAGGGGGGACCCAGTACTTC. Translation gives CASSQEVSPGGTQYF.